One sample yielded the 24 T cell receptor beta chains listed below, sequenced in a study of blood T cell repertoires in COVID-19. Sequenced by immunoSEQ multiplex PCR; TCRdb stores in-frame clones only, minus some. Altogether about 320,000 clones are present, roughly 85% being singletons, with the ten largest covering around 1.8%. The sequencing input was PBMCs or T cells enriched from blood (not recorded which). These receptors were taken from a woman aged 25 to 39 who had been exposed to COVID-19.

The chain recombines TRBV4-3 with TRBJ2-1; no definite D call. This CDR3 is 13 amino acids long. CDR1 and CDR2 from the germline V gene are LGHNA and YSLEER. V lost 0 bases, J lost 9 bases, and 9 bases lay in between. This CDR3 reads CASSQDDSAEQFF. The CDR3 coding sequence is TGCGCCAGCAGCCAAGACGACTCGGCTGAGCAGTTCTTC.

This CDR3 reads CASSRGLRDSPLHF. CDR3 nucleotides: TGTGCCAGCAGTAGGGGCCTACGCGATTCACCCCTCCACTTT. The J gene is TRBJ1-6, the V gene TRBV6-5; D might be TRBD1 (5 bases). This CDR3 has 14 residues. Per the germline V gene, CDR1 is MNHEY and CDR2 is SVGAGI. V was trimmed by 5 bases and J by 8 bases, leaving 13 bases between them.

The J gene is TRBJ1-5, the V gene TRBV19, with D hard to call. The CDR3 contains 15 residues. The germline V and J ends were trimmed by 0 bases and 7 bases, with 13 bases remaining between them. Germline CDR1 LNHDA, CDR2 SQIVND (reference sequence). For the CDR3, the DNA is TGTGCCAGTAGTATAGAAACTCAAGCCGTGCAGCCCCAGCATTTT. Its protein product is CASSIETQAVQPQHF.

The V call is TRBV5-6, the J call TRBJ2-7; D remains ambiguous. The germline V gene has CDR1 SGHDT and CDR2 YYEEEE. The V end lost 2 bases, the J end lost 2 bases, and 8 bases lay between the germline ends. The CDR3 has 13 amino acids. Here the CDR3 DNA reads TGTGCCAGCAGCTTTGGGCAGGCCTACGAGCAGTACTTC. This encodes CASSFGQAYEQYF.

This sequence joins TRBV2 and TRBJ1-2, with D hard to call. V was clipped by 6 bases and J by 5 bases, with 10 bases between them. CDR3 length: 12 residues. Looked up from germline, CDR1 is SNHLY and CDR2 is FYNNEI. CDR3: CASSSRGYGYTF. The CDR3 DNA sequence: TGTGCCAGCAGCTCACGGGGATATGGCTACACCTTC.

The chain is built from TRBV7-2 and TRBJ1-1; D perhaps matches TRBD1 (6 bases). The CDR3 consists of 14 residues. V lost 5 bases and J lost 3, with 13 bases in between. Germline CDR1 and CDR2: SGHTA and FQGNSA. CDR3 sequence reads: CASSLTGGDTEAFF. CDR3 DNA: TGTGCCAGCAGCCTGACAGGTGGGGACACTGAAGCTTTCTTT.

This clone was counted only a few times. The chain carries TRBV7-6 and TRBJ2-1; 7 positions match TRBD1. Germline values: CDR1 SGHVS, CDR2 FNYEAQ. The CDR3 has 20 residues. With V trimmed by 2 bases and J by 1 base, 17 bases remained unmatched. CDR3 coding DNA: TGTGCCAGCAGCTTATCCCCGGAAGGGTTGGGACAGTCTTCCTACAATGAGCAGTTCTTC. It translates to CASSLSPEGLGQSSYNEQFF.

The V call is TRBV6-5, the J call TRBJ1-3, with D maybe TRBD1 (5 bases). Trimming left V 6 bases short and J 4 bases short, with 16 bases between. The CDR3 extends over 15 amino acids. Looked up from germline, CDR1 is MNHEY and CDR2 is SVGAGI. This CDR3 reads CASSDRPWGGNTIYF. In nucleotides, the CDR3 is TGTGCCAGCAGCGATCGTCCCTGGGGCGGAAACACCATATATTTT.

This CDR3 is CAWSRGMNTEAFF. DNA of the CDR3: TGTGCCTGGAGCAGGGGTATGAACACTGAAGCTTTCTTT. This chain connects TRBV30 to TRBJ1-1; a weak D match, TRBD1 (6 bases). The germline CDR1 and CDR2 sequences are GTSNPN and SVGIG (reference sequence). Trimming stripped 3 bases from V and 0 bases from J, with 8 bases between. The CDR3 runs 13 residues.

J is TRBJ1-4 and V is TRBV6-4; D not resolved. Germline CDR1 reads MRHNA; CDR2 reads SNTAGT. V lost 0 bases, J lost 7 bases, and 6 bases lay in between. CDR3 length: 13 residues. In nucleotides, the CDR3 is TGTGCCAGCAGTGACTCGGAGGGTGAAAAACTGTTTTTT. It encodes CASSDSEGEKLFF.

V usage is TRBV28 and J usage is TRBJ1-5; 8 nucleotides agree with TRBD1. Germline V CDR1 and CDR2: MDHEN, SYDVKM. The CDR3 has 17 amino acids. V trimming: 6 bases; J trimming: 5 bases; junction bases outside the gene matches: 15. CDR3 in amino acids: CASSLDLGTGLYQPQHF. The CDR3 bases are TGTGCCAGCAGCCTAGACTTGGGGACAGGTCTATATCAGCCCCAGCATTTT.

The CDR3: CASRNRDSNQPQHF. In DNA form, the CDR3 reads TGTGCCAGCAGAAACAGGGATAGCAATCAGCCCCAGCATTTT. This sequence joins TRBV6-5 and TRBJ1-5; tentatively, D is TRBD1 (6 bases). The CDR3 loop spans 14 amino acids. Trimming took 6 bases from V and 0 from J, leaving 9 bases between them. CDR1 is MNHEY and CDR2 is SVGAGI in the germline V gene.

There are a few counts of this clone. J is TRBJ1-1 and V is TRBV28; D may be TRBD1 (5 bases). The CDR3 contains 15 residues. Germline V gene lookup returns CDR1 MDHEN and CDR2 SYDVKM. Trimming pared 6 bases from V and 6 bases from J, leaving 20 bases between. This CDR3 is CASSPSRGFRSEAFF. The CDR3 DNA sequence: TGTGCCAGCAGCCCGAGTCGGGGGTTTAGATCTGAAGCTTTCTTT.

The CDR3 DNA follows: TGTGCCAGCAGCCTCCGGAGCGTAGAGACCCAGTACTTC. This translates into CASSLRSVETQYF. The chain employs TRBV6-2 or TRBV6-3 and TRBJ2-5, with no clear D. Trimming shortened V by 6 bases and J by 4 bases, and 12 bases separated the two germline ends. The CDR3 contains 13 residues. Germline loops: CDR1 MNHEY, CDR2 SVGEGT.

The rearrangement joins TRBV4-1 to TRBJ1-4; D may be TRBD1 (6 bases). The CDR3 loop spans 16 amino acids. Germline loops: CDR1 MGHRA, CDR2 YSYEKL. The V gene lost 3 bases and the J gene lost 4 bases, with 15 bases spanning the gap. CDR3 residues: CASSQVYRVVNEKLFF. Here the CDR3 DNA reads TGCGCCAGCAGCCAGGTTTACAGGGTCGTTAATGAAAAACTGTTTTTT.

V usage is TRBV4-3 and J usage is TRBJ2-1, with 10 bases matching TRBD2. V dropped 0 bases and J dropped 5; count of bases not matched to a gene: 10. The germline CDR1 and CDR2 sequences are LGHNA and YSLEER. CDR3 length equals 18 residues. The CDR3 bases are TGCGCCAGCAGCCAAGATTACCTAGCGGGGGCCAGGGACAATGAGCAGTTCTTC. Protein: CASSQDYLAGARDNEQFF.

The chain has TRBV7-3 and TRBJ1-1; unclear D gene. Germline values: CDR1 SGHTA, CDR2 FQGTGA. Trimming removed 0 bases from V and 6 bases from J, with 8 bases in between. CDR3 size: 13 residues. The CDR3 coding sequence is TGTGCCAGCAGCTTAACCGTTACGGCTGAAGCTTTCTTT. Encoded protein: CASSLTVTAEAFF.

The V and J genes are TRBV19 and TRBJ1-1; 9 nucleotides align to TRBD1. After removal of 5 bases from V and 3 bases from J, the junction contained 4 bases not matched to a gene. CDR3 length equals 14 residues. The germline gives CDR1 LNHDA, CDR2 SQIVND (reference sequence). The CDR3 DNA sequence: TGTGCCAGTAGTCCACAGGGGGCCGACACTGAAGCTTTCTTT. Translated: CASSPQGADTEAFF.

The chain links TRBV4-1 to TRBJ1-5; TRBD1 agrees at 7 bases. This CDR3 has 15 amino acids. Trimming at V came to 2 bases and at J to 1 base, leaving 2 bases not matched to a gene. Per germline, CDR1 MGHRA and CDR2 YSYEKL. Written as DNA, the CDR3 is TGCGCCAGCAGCCAAAACAGGGGCAGCAATCAGCCCCAGCATTTT. As protein: CASSQNRGSNQPQHF.

The chain carries TRBV2 and TRBJ2-7; weak D call: TRBD2 (6 bases). The CDR3 contains 14 residues. Germline V gene data show CDR1 as SNHLY and CDR2 as FYNNEI. Trimming pared 2 bases from V and 2 bases from J, leaving 10 bases between. The CDR3 DNA is TGTGCCAGCAGTGAACGGACGGGGGCCTACGAGCAGTACTTC. This codes for CASSERTGAYEQYF.

The rearrangement uses TRBV7-6 and TRBJ1-1, with D hard to call. Trimming removed 1 base at V and 5 bases at J, with 17 bases between. CDR1 and CDR2 (germline): SGHVS, FNYEAQ. The CDR3 covers 16 residues. The CDR3 coding sequence is TGTGCCAGCAGCTTAGGTGGGAGGAGACCTAGGACTGAAGCTTTCTTT. It yields the protein CASSLGGRRPRTEAFF. Combining the CDR3 with reference TRBV7-6 and TRBJ1-1 gives the whole variable domain GAGVSQSPRYKVTKRGQDVALRCDPISGHVSLYWYRQALGQGPEFLTYFNYEAQQDKSGLPNDRFSAERPEGSISTLTIQRTEQRDSAMYRCASSLGGRRPRTEAFFGQGTRLTVV.

This sequence joins TRBV6-6 and TRBJ1-3, with no clear D. The CDR3 covers 14 residues. Per the germline V gene, CDR1 is MNHNY and CDR2 is SVGAGI (reference sequence). Trimming took 7 bases from V and 0 from J, leaving 10 bases between them. CDR3 in amino acids: CASKTGISGNTIYF. CDR3 DNA: TGTGCCAGCAAAACGGGGATCTCTGGAAACACCATATATTTT.

The rearrangement uses TRBV28 and TRBJ1-5, with a possible D match to TRBD1 (5 bases). The V end was cut by 5 bases, the J end by 2 bases, with 16 bases between. In germline, CDR1 is MDHEN, CDR2 SYDVKM. This CDR3 contains 16 residues. The CDR3 loop reads CASSPHEGARNQPQHF. The CDR3 DNA reads TGTGCCAGCAGTCCCCATGAAGGGGCGCGCAATCAGCCCCAGCATTTT.

The CDR3 DNA follows: TGTGCCTGGAGTGCCCGAATAGACTACGAGCAGTACTTC. Protein product: CAWSARIDYEQYF. The V and J genes are TRBV30 and TRBJ2-7; D gene unclear. The CDR3 runs to 13 residues. The germline V and J ends were trimmed by 1 base and 3 bases, with 10 bases remaining between them. The V gene's germline CDR1 is GTSNPN and CDR2 SVGIG (reference sequence).